These 32 T cell receptor beta chains were all obtained from the same sample, sequenced in a study of T-cell memory formation after mild COVID-19 (dated by TCRdb to about 2021). Library preparation employed 5' RACE. Sequencing relied on an Illumina NovaSeq 6000. TCRdb redid the processing of the public reads, applying fastp at Q25 and MiXCR, and retained in-frame beta chains. Merged by CDR3 protein, the rows form single entries marked with the most common genes and DNA. This sample holds 150,000 to 200,000 distinct CDR3 sequences; roughly 11% were observed only once. About 3.5% of the sample lies in the top ten. Sequenced input: PBMCs or a T cell subset sorted from them (not recorded which). These TCRs come from a man younger than 30 who had mild COVID-19 (a few samples of this study predate the infection). The sample titles of this study are shuffled in the database, so cell type and time point are left out; the donor was told from shared clones.

This clonotype was counted at least ten times. This chain links TRBV12-3 or TRBV12-4 with TRBJ1-2; D gene ambiguous. V was clipped by 0 bases and J by 6 bases, with 11 bases between them. This CDR3 is built from 14 residues. DNA of the CDR3: TGTGCCAGCAGTTTAGCGCATGTCCCGGATGGCTACACCTTC. This gives the protein CASSLAHVPDGYTF.

The chain recombines TRBV20-1 with TRBJ1-5; D might be TRBD1 (6 bases). Germline V gives CDR1 DFQATT, CDR2 SNEGSKA (reference sequence). Trimming stripped 3 bases from V and 3 bases from J, with 15 bases between. This CDR3 has 15 residues. In DNA, the CDR3 is TGCAGTGCTAGCCCGGGGACAAACCCCAATCAGCCCCAGCATTTT. This translates into CSASPGTNPNQPQHF.

The chain joins TRBV20-1 to TRBJ2-7, with a weak D call TRBD2 (6 bases). V lost 6 bases, J lost 3 bases, and 15 bases lay in between. Germline CDR1 and CDR2: DFQATT and SNEGSKA (reference sequence). The CDR3 is 13 amino acids. The CDR3 spells CSAPPTRGYEQYF. Written as DNA, the CDR3 is TGCAGTGCGCCCCCGACTAGAGGCTACGAGCAGTACTTC.

The V and J genes are TRBV25-1 and TRBJ2-3; tentatively, D is TRBD1 or TRBD2 (5 bases each). The CDR3 is 15 residues long. V was cut by 4 bases and J by 2 bases, with 13 bases left in between. Germline V gives CDR1 MGHDK, CDR2 SYGVNS. CDR3 sequence (DNA): TGTGCCAGCAGTGTCACCGGGACCACCACAGATACGCAGTATTTT. Its protein product is CASSVTGTTTDTQYF.

This clonotype is medium-sized within its sample. This chain joins TRBV7-2 and TRBJ2-2; 7 bases are a match to TRBD1. The V gene's germline CDR1 is SGHTA and CDR2 FQGNSA. The CDR3 is made up of 15 amino acids. The V and J ends lost 6 bases and 4 bases, in that order; junction bases with no gene match: 8. In nucleotides, the CDR3 is TGTGCCAGCAGGGAACAGGGGACGGGCACCGGGGAGCTGTTTTTT. Its protein is CASREQGTGTGELFF.

This clonotype was seen only a few times. The chain carries TRBV7-8 and TRBJ2-3; tentatively, D is TRBD2 (5 bases). CDR3 size: 16 residues. Trimming pared 5 bases from V and 5 bases from J, leaving 20 bases between. Germline CDR1 and CDR2: SGHVS and FQNEAQ. CDR3 loop: CASSHPPGKSRDTQYF. The CDR3 bases are TGTGCCAGCAGCCACCCGCCGGGGAAAAGTAGAGATACGCAGTATTTT.

This clonotype was counted only a few times. The V call is TRBV20-1, the J call TRBJ2-3; D might be TRBD2 (5 bases). The CDR3 has 15 amino acids. The V gene lost 6 bases and the J gene lost 6 bases, with 22 bases spanning the gap. Germline V gene data show CDR1 as DFQATT and CDR2 as SNEGSKA (reference sequence). The CDR3 nucleotides read TGCAGTGCGATGTCTGGACTCCATGGGTTGGATACGCAGTATTTT. Amino acids: CSAMSGLHGLDTQYF.

This clonotype has more than one count but fewer than ten. V usage is TRBV5-6 and J usage is TRBJ1-3; D is unclear. CDR1 is SGHDT, CDR2 YYEEEE, per germline. The CDR3 sequence is 18 residues long. V lost 2 bases to trimming and J lost 0 bases, with 18 bases between them. The CDR3 loop reads CASSFFVQAIRSGNTIYF. Here the CDR3 DNA reads TGTGCCAGCAGCTTTTTCGTCCAGGCCATCCGCTCTGGAAACACCATATATTTT.

This clonotype appeared many times. The V call is TRBV11-1, the J call TRBJ2-4; 9 bases are shared with TRBD1. CDR3 length: 15 amino acids. Germline loops: CDR1 SGHAT, CDR2 FQDESV (reference sequence). V dropped 4 bases and J dropped 4; count of bases not matched to a gene: 5. The CDR3 spells CASSSSQGAKNIQYF. CDR3 DNA sequence: TGTGCCAGCAGCTCCTCACAGGGGGCGAAAAACATTCAGTACTTC.

This clonotype was recorded many times. This CDR3 is CASSLKSRNEQFF. DNA for the CDR3: TGTGCCAGCAGCTTAAAAAGTAGAAATGAGCAGTTCTTC. J is TRBJ2-1 and V is TRBV7-2, with no clear D. Trimming took 2 bases from V and 7 from J, leaving 9 bases between them. Germline V gene sequence: CDR1 SGHTA, CDR2 FQGNSA. The CDR3 length is 13 residues.

The chain combines TRBV5-1 with TRBJ2-2, with a tentative D call TRBD2 (6 bases). CDR3 size: 15 residues. The germline V and J ends were trimmed by 6 bases and 3 bases, with 15 bases remaining between them. Per the germline V gene, CDR1 is SGHRS and CDR2 is YFSETQ. CDR3 DNA: TGCGCCAGCACTCCCAGGGTAGCGGACACCGGGGAGCTGTTTTTT. It encodes CASTPRVADTGELFF.

V and J are TRBV20-1 and TRBJ1-1; weak D call: TRBD1 (6 bases). V was clipped by 6 bases and J by 2 bases, with 28 bases between them. Germline V gene lookup returns CDR1 DFQATT and CDR2 SNEGSKA (reference sequence). The CDR3 contains 18 residues. CDR3 nucleotide sequence: TGCAGTGCCTCCTCCAACCCCGGGGGGGGGCAGGATAACACTGAAGCTTTCTTT. Translating gives CSASSNPGGGQDNTEAFF.

The genes are TRBV20-1 and TRBJ2-2; D may be TRBD2 (5 bases). V lost 4 bases and J 7 bases, leaving 13 bases between the germline ends. The V gene's germline CDR1 is DFQATT and CDR2 SNEGSKA (reference sequence). This CDR3 region has 13 residues. The CDR3: CSANRPGNGELFF. Here the CDR3 DNA reads TGCAGTGCTAATCGTCCGGGGAACGGGGAGCTGTTTTTT.

V gene TRBV5-1 combines with J gene TRBJ2-6; the D is unclear. The CDR3 has 16 amino acids. Germline CDR1 is SGHRS and CDR2 is YFSETQ. V gave up 1 base and J gave up 2 bases, with 10 bases separating them. The CDR3 DNA is TGCGCCAGCAGCTTGAATTCGGGCGCTGGGGCCAACGTCCTGACTTTC. It specifies CASSLNSGAGANVLTF.

The chain has TRBV5-1 and TRBJ2-1; 8 bases are a match to TRBD2. CDR3 size: 15 residues. Germline V gives CDR1 SGHRS, CDR2 YFSETQ. V was pared by 0 bases and J by 3 bases, with 2 bases of the junction left unmatched. The CDR3 reads CASSLASGGYNEQFF. The CDR3 coding sequence is TGCGCCAGCAGCTTGGCCAGCGGGGGCTACAATGAGCAGTTCTTC. Filled out from reference TRBV5-1 and TRBJ2-1, the complete variable domain reads KAGVTQTPRYLIKTRGQQVTLSCSPISGHRSVSWYQQTPGQGLQFLFEYFSETQRNKGNFPGRFSGRQFSNSRSEMNVSTLELGDSALYLCASSLASGGYNEQFFGPGTRLTVL.

This chain links TRBV12-2 with TRBJ1-1; the table assigns TRBD1, which was not confirmed against the DNA. TRBV12-2 is marked as a pseudogene. This CDR3 has 12 amino acids. The CDR3 coding sequence is TGTGCAAGTCGCCCCCTGACAGAGTGGGCTTTCTTT. This translates into CASRPLTEWAFF.

A few counts support this clonotype. The chain recombines TRBV19 with TRBJ1-3; D gene ambiguous. CDR1 is LNHDA and CDR2 is SQIVND in the germline V gene (reference sequence). The CDR3 has 12 amino acids. V lost 10 bases to trimming and J lost 4 bases, with 11 bases between them. The CDR3 protein is CATGLTGNTIYF. The CDR3 coding sequence is TGTGCCACCGGACTGACAGGAAACACCATATATTTT.

This clonotype was seen a few times. The chain links TRBV20-1 to TRBJ2-7; D is uncertain. Between the trimmed V and J ends, which lost 1 base and 7 bases, there was a span of 11 bases. CDR1 is DFQATT, CDR2 SNEGSKA, per germline (reference sequence). CDR3 length equals 12 residues. This CDR3 is CSARVTAREQYF. The CDR3 DNA follows: TGCAGTGCTAGAGTTACAGCCAGGGAGCAGTACTTC.

The rearrangement joins TRBV21-1 to TRBJ2-7. TRBV21-1 is described as a pseudogene. The CDR3 runs 12 residues. Written as DNA, the CDR3 is TGTGCCAGCAGCAAAATAAGGATCGAGCAGTACTTC. Amino acid sequence: CASSKIRIEQYF.

A few counts support this clonotype. V usage is TRBV30 and J usage is TRBJ1-2, with TRBD1 identical over 7 bases. In germline, CDR1 is GTSNPN, CDR2 SVGIG (reference sequence). This CDR3 region has 14 residues. V was clipped by 1 base and J by 6 bases; unmatched bases: 8. The CDR3 bases are TGTGCCTGGAGTGGTAGGGGGCTTGCGCATGGCTACACCTTC. Translation: CAWSGRGLAHGYTF.

This clonotype was observed a few times. The chain uses TRBV7-9 and TRBJ1-2; D possibly corresponds to TRBD1 (5 bases). Germline lookup yields CDR1 SEHNR and CDR2 FQNEAQ (reference sequence). This CDR3 has 14 amino acids. V lost 2 bases and J lost 4, with 11 bases in between. The CDR3 sequence: CASSLWGEGYGYTF. In nucleotides, the CDR3 is TGTGCCAGCAGCTTATGGGGCGAGGGCTATGGCTACACCTTC.

This clonotype was seen a few times. The chain is built from TRBV12-3 or TRBV12-4 and TRBJ1-3; no clear D gene. Trimming removed 2 bases at V and 0 bases at J, with 5 bases between. The CDR3 extends over 14 amino acids. CDR3 DNA: TGTGCCAGCAGTTTATGGAGCTCTGGAAACACCATATATTTT. Its translation is CASSLWSSGNTIYF.

This clonotype was picked up a small number of times. V gene TRBV5-1 combines with J gene TRBJ2-1; 8 bases agree with TRBD2. The germline CDR1 and CDR2 sequences are SGHRS and YFSETQ. This CDR3 comprises 16 residues. V dropped 7 bases and J dropped 0; count of bases not matched to a gene: 9. This chain's CDR3 is CASRPGAGDSYNEQFF. In DNA form, the CDR3 reads TGCGCCAGCCGCCCCGGAGCGGGGGACTCCTACAATGAGCAGTTCTTC. Together with reference TRBV5-1 and TRBJ2-1, the CDR3 gives the full variable domain: KAGVTQTPRYLIKTRGQQVTLSCSPISGHRSVSWYQQTPGQGLQFLFEYFSETQRNKGNFPGRFSGRQFSNSRSEMNVSTLELGDSALYLCASRPGAGDSYNEQFFGPGTRLTVL.

This clonotype showed up just a few times. The chain is built from TRBV4-3 and TRBJ1-4; 9 nucleotides agree with TRBD1. Trimming took 0 bases from V and 3 from J; bases not matched to a gene: 5. Germline lookup yields CDR1 LGHNA and CDR2 YSLEER. The CDR3 is 17 residues long. The CDR3 reads CASSQDPRTGANEKLFF. The CDR3, as DNA: TGCGCCAGCAGCCAAGATCCCCGGACAGGGGCTAATGAAAAACTGTTTTTT.

This sequence joins TRBV12-3 or TRBV12-4 and TRBJ1-5; 10 nucleotides line up with TRBD1. Trimming at V came to 6 bases and at J to 4 bases, leaving 6 bases not matched to a gene. The CDR3 runs to 15 residues. CDR3 protein: CASSPTGQGNQPQHF. The CDR3 nucleotides read TGTGCCAGCAGCCCAACGGGACAGGGGAATCAGCCCCAGCATTTT.

This clonotype was observed many times. This chain uses TRBV2 with TRBJ2-5, with unresolved D. The CDR3 runs 13 residues. Trimming took 0 bases from V and 5 from J, leaving 7 bases between them. Germline CDR1 is SNHLY and CDR2 is FYNNEI. The CDR3 protein is CASSEALRETQYF. In DNA, the CDR3 is TGTGCCAGCAGTGAAGCGTTGCGGGAGACCCAGTACTTC. Using reference TRBV2 and TRBJ2-5 for the parts outside the CDR3, the full variable domain is EPEVTQTPSHQVTQMGQEVILRCVPISNHLYFYWYRQILGQKVEFLVSFYNNEISEKSEIFDDQFSVERPDGSNFTLKIRSTKLEDSAMYFCASSEALRETQYFGPGTRLLVL.

In its sample, this clonotype was seen many times. This sequence joins TRBV4-2 and TRBJ2-7; TRBD1 agrees at 9 bases. V lost 0 bases to trimming and J lost 5 bases; unmatched junction nucleotides: 5. In germline, CDR1 is LGHNA, CDR2 YNFKEQ. The CDR3 runs to 15 residues. Written as DNA, the CDR3 is TGTGCCAGCAGCCAAGATCTCAGGACAGGGGACGAGCAGTACGTC. Translating it yields CASSQDLRTGDEQYV.

This clonotype turned up a few times. The genes are TRBV6-5 and TRBJ1-4; 8 bases are shared with TRBD1. Trimming cost V 6 bases and J 7 bases; bases outside gene matches: 13. Germline V gives CDR1 MNHEY, CDR2 SVGAGI. The CDR3 sequence is 16 residues long. This CDR3 is CASRPSGGGNGEKLFF. The CDR3 DNA sequence: TGTGCCAGCAGACCCTCAGGGGGCGGAAATGGTGAAAAACTGTTTTTT.

This clonotype was recorded many times. The chain couples TRBV12-3 or TRBV12-4 to TRBJ2-6; D gene ambiguous. Trimming removed 6 bases from V and 0 bases from J, with 9 bases in between. The CDR3 is made up of 15 amino acids. CDR3 nucleotide sequence: TGTGCCAGCAGCTTTGACACCTCTGGGGCCAACGTCCTGACTTTC. Protein: CASSFDTSGANVLTF.

This clonotype was observed a few times. The genes are TRBV2 and TRBJ1-2; D is uncertain. CDR3 size: 13 residues. Trimming pared 8 bases from V and 0 bases from J, leaving 10 bases between. Germline values: CDR1 SNHLY, CDR2 FYNNEI. The CDR3: CASSSGANYGYTF. DNA for the CDR3: TGTGCCAGCTCCTCGGGCGCTAACTATGGCTACACCTTC.

In the case of this clonotype: The junction differs from germline at one of its ends, possibly a read error. The chain is built from TRBV19 and TRBJ2-7; 10 positions agree with TRBD1. Germline V gene lookup returns CDR1 LNHDA and CDR2 SQIVND (reference sequence). There are 15 residues in the CDR3. CDR3 loop: CASSLDRGQTYEQYF. The DNA for the CDR3 is TGTGCCAGTAGTCTAGACAGGGGGCAGACCTACGAGCAGTACTTC.

The chain joins TRBV2 to TRBJ1-5; the D is unclear. V was pared by 5 bases and J by 4 bases, with 9 bases between. The CDR3 runs to 13 residues. From germline, CDR1 is SNHLY and CDR2 FYNNEI. The chain's CDR3 is CASSSTNNQPQHF. The CDR3 DNA reads as TGTGCCAGCAGTTCCACGAATAATCAGCCCCAGCATTTT. The full variable domain, with the rest looked up from reference TRBV2 and TRBJ1-5, is EPEVTQTPSHQVTQMGQEVILRCVPISNHLYFYWYRQILGQKVEFLVSFYNNEISEKSEIFDDQFSVERPDGSNFTLKIRSTKLEDSAMYFCASSSTNNQPQHFGDGTRLSIL.